The entry below describes one TCR beta chain. Its antigen is unknown. This sample is drawn from a study of post-analysis software for immune sequencing data. General study findings and limits: Compared against controls, patients with multiple sclerosis displayed significantly lower normalized Chao1 diversity. Compared with controls, patients had more of 4 to 6 TRBV segments, including TRBV5-6, TRBV5-1 and TRBV20-1. Strong same-batch co-clustering of samples appeared with F measure clustering.

TCR beta libraries were prepared from cDNA with unique molecular identifiers. T cells, roughly 0.9 to 11 million of them, yielded some 500,000 cDNA molecules. TCRdb processed the PCR reads anew with MiXCR; each CDR3 protein has one entry. The sample yields about 560,000 distinct CDR3 sequences, about 44% seen once. The V end was cut by 5 bases, the J end by 4 bases, with 20 bases between. The CDR3 is made up of 16 amino acids. Per germline, CDR1 SGHAT and CDR2 FQNNGV. The V call is TRBV11-2, the J call TRBJ1-2; perhaps TRBD1 as D (6 bases). The TCR was taken from a girl aged 5-17 years with multiple sclerosis. Sequencing was carried out using blood. The CDR3 reads CASSPIMDSQTYGYTF. In nucleotides, the CDR3 is TGTGCCAGCAGCCCGATTATGGACAGCCAGACCTATGGCTACACCTTC.